This TCR beta chain was recorded in a study of cytomegalovirus exposure and HLA in healthy donors. General study points: A few chains tied to CMV proved CMV antigen-specific in vitro. Judged likely to be a sequencing artifact was a cluster of highly shared sequence variants. A later analysis found most CMV-associated TCR beta chains apparently HLA-restricted. In the analysis, some V segments, TRBV6-2 and TRBV6-3 included, were excluded as indistinguishable.

As to this clone: Its antigen is undetermined.

Germline assignment: CDR1 SGHTA and CDR2 FQGTGA. This CDR3 is 15 amino acids long. Trimming took 0 bases from V and 4 from J, leaving 7 bases between them. This PCR relied on a set of 60 Vbeta primers and 13 Jbeta primers. Assay: immunoSEQ multiplex PCR; the TCRdb copy retains only in-frame clones and omits some. This table holds over 100,000 clones, about 61% found once. The gene calls are TRBV7-3 and TRBJ1-6, with D uncertain. The source of this sequence is a woman between 40 and 50 years old in good health and CMV-seronegative. Material: PBMCs. In DNA form, the CDR3 reads TGTGCCAGCAGCTTAACACAACAGTATAATTCACCCCTCCACTTT. Amino acid sequence: CASSLTQQYNSPLHF.